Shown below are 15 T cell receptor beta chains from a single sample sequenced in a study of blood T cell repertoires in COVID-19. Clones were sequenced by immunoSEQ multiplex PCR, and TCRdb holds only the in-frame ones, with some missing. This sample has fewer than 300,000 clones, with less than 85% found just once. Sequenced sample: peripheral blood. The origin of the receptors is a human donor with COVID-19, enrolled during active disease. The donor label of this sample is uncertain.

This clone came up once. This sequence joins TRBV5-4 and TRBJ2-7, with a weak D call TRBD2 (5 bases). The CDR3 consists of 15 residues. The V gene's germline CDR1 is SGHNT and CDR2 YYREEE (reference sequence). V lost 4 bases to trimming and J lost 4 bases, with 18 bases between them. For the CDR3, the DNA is TGTGCCAGCAGCCGCAGAGACTACGGGTGGTACGAGCAGTACTTC. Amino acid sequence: CASSRRDYGWYEQYF.

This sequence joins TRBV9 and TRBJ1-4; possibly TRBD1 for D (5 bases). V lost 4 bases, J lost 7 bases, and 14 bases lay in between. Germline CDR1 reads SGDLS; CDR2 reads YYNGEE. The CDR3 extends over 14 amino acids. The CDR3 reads CASSTRALREKLFF. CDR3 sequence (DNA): TGTGCCAGCAGCACCAGGGCTCTGCGTGAAAAACTGTTTTTT.

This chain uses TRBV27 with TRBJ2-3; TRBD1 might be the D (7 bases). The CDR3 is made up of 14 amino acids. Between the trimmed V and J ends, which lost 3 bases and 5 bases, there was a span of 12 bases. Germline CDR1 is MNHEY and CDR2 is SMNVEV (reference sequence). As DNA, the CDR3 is TGTGCCAGCAGTTTCGGCAGGGGGGAAGATACGCAGTATTTT. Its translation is CASSFGRGEDTQYF.

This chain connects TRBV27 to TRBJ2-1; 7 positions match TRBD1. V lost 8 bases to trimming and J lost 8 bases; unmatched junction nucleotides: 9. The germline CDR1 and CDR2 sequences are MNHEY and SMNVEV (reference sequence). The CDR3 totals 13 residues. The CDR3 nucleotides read TGTGCCAGCGGGAACCTACAGGGGTATGAGCAGTTCTTC. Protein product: CASGNLQGYEQFF.

CDR3 sequence (DNA): TGTGCCACCACCGGTCTAACCTCCTACGAGCAGTACTTC. Its translation: CATTGLTSYEQYF. The chain uses TRBV28 and TRBJ2-7; no clear D. Germline V CDR1 and CDR2: MDHEN, SYDVKM. Trimming shortened V by 10 bases and J by 0 bases, and 13 bases separated the two germline ends. The CDR3 loop spans 13 amino acids.

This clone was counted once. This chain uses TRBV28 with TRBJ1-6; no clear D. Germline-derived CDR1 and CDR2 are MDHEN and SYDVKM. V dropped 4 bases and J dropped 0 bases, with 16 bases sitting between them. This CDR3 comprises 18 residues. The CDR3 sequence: CASSSPSNPSSYNSPLHF. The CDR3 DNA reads TGTGCCAGCAGTTCACCATCGAATCCGAGCTCCTATAATTCACCCCTCCACTTT. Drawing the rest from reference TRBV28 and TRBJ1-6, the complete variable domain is DVKVTQSSRYLVKRTGEKVFLECVQDMDHENMFWYRQDPGLGLRLIYFSYDVKMKEKGDIPEGYSVSREKKERFSLILESASTNQTSMYLCASSSPSNPSSYNSPLHFGNGTRLTVT.

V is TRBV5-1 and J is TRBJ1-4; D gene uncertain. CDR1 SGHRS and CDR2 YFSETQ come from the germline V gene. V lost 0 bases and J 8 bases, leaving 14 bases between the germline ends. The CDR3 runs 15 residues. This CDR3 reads CASSLGSGGLEKLFF. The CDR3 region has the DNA TGCGCCAGCAGCTTGGGCTCGGGTGGTTTGGAAAAACTGTTTTTT.

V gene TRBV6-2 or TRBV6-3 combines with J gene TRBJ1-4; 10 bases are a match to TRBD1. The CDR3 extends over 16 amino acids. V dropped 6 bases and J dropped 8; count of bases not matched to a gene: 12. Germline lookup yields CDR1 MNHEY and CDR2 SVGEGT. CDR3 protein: CASSLITGTGAEKLFF. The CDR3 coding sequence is TGTGCCAGCAGCCTAATCACCGGGACAGGGGCCGAAAAACTGTTTTTT.

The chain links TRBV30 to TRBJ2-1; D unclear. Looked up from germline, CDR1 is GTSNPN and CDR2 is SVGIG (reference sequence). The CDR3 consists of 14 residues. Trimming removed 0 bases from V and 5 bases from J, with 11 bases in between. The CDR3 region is CAWSVAPPDNEQFF. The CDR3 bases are TGTGCCTGGAGTGTCGCCCCCCCAGACAATGAGCAGTTCTTC.

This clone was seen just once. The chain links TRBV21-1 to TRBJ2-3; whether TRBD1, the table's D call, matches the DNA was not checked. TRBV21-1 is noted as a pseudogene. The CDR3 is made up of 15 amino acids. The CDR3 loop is CASRTGTEDRDTQYF. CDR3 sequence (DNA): TGTGCCAGCAGGACCGGGACAGAGGATAGGGATACGCAGTATTTT.

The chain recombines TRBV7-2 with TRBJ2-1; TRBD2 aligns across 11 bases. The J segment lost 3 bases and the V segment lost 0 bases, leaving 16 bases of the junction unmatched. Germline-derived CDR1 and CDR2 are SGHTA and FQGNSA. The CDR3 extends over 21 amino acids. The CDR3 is CASSLATKGDSGRANYNEQFF. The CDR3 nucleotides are TGTGCCAGCAGCTTAGCAACCAAGGGGGATAGCGGGAGGGCCAACTACAATGAGCAGTTCTTC. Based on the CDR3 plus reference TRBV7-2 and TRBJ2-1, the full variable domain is GAGVSQSPSNKVTEKGKDVELRCDPISGHTALYWYRQSLGQGLEFLIYFQGNSAPDKSGLPSDRFSAERTGGSVSTLTIQRTQQEDSAVYLCASSLATKGDSGRANYNEQFFGPGTRLTVL.

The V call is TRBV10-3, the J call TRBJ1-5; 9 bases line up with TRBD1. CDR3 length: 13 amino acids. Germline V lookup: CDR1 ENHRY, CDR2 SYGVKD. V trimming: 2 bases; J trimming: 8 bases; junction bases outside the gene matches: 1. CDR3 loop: CAISERTGEPQHF. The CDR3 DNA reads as TGTGCCATCAGTGAGCGGACAGGGGAGCCCCAGCATTTT.

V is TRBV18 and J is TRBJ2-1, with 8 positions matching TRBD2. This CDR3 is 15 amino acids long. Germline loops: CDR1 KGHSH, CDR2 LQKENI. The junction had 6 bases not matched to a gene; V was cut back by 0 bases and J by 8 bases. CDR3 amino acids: CASSPPVGTSYEQFF. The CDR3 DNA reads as TGTGCCAGCTCACCACCTGTAGGGACTAGTTATGAGCAGTTCTTC. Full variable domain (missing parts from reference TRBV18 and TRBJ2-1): NAGVMQNPRHLVRRRGQEARLRCSPMKGHSHVYWYRQLPEEGLKFMVYLQKENIIDESGMPKERFSAEFPKEGPSILRIQQVVRGDSAAYFCASSPPVGTSYEQFFGPGTRLTVL.

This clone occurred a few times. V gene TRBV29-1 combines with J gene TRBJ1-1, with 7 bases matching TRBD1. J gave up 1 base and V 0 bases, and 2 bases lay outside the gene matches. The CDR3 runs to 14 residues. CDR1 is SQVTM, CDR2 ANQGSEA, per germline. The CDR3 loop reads CSVEENRGNTEAFF. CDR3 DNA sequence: TGCAGCGTTGAAGAGAACAGGGGGAACACTGAAGCTTTCTTT.

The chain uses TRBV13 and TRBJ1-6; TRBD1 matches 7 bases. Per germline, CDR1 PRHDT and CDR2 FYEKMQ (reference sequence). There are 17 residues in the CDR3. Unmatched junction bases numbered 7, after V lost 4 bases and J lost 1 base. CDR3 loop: CASSSDRAGSYNSPLHF. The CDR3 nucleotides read TGTGCCAGCAGCTCCGACAGGGCAGGATCCTATAATTCACCCCTCCACTTT.